The entry that follows covers one TCR beta chain sequence. The data derive from a study of blood T cell repertoires in COVID-19. Study summary: Acute-phase and convalescent COVID-19 samples originated in the United States, Italy and Spain. The cDNA or gDNA used as material had been derived from T cells, B-cell-depleted T cells, or PBMCs.

The method was immunoSEQ multiplex PCR; TCRdb's version includes in-frame clones alone and lacks a portion of them. The table lists about 87,000 clones, about 85% of them singletons, with approximately 3% in the top ten. The TCR was taken from a woman older than 75 with COVID-19, enrolled during active disease. Sequenced: peripheral blood.

CDR3 nucleotide sequence: TGTGCCAGCAGCCCTTCTTATACGAACACCGGGGAGCTGTTTTTT. Residues: CASSPSYTNTGELFF. The chain combines TRBV5-4 with TRBJ2-2, with D unclear. The CDR3 extends over 15 amino acids. Deletions cut 4 bases from V and 0 bases from J, with 10 bases between. Germline-derived CDR1 and CDR2 are SGHNT and YYREEE (reference sequence).